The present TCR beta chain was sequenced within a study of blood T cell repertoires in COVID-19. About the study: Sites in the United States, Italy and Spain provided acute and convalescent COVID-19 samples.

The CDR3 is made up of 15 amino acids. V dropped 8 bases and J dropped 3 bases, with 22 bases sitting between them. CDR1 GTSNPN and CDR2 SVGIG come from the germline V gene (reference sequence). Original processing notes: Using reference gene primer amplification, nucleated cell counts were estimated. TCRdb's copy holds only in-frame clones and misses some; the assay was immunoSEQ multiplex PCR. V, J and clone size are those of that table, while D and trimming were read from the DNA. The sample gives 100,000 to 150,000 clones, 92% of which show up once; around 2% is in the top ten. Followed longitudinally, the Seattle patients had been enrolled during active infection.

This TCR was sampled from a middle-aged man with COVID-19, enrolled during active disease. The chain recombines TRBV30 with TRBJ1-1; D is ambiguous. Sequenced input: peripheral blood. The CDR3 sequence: CAHKSGRLWDTEAFF. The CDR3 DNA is TGTGCCCACAAATCGGGGAGACTCTGGGACACTGAAGCTTTCTTT.